This TCR beta chain is drawn from a study of cytomegalovirus exposure and HLA in healthy donors (dated by TCRdb to the late 2010s). Regarding the complete study: An earlier analysis of roughly 610 of the donors reported approximately 280 Gb of sequence data and about 120 million unique TCR beta sequences obtained from about 200 million T cells. Alongside the repertoire data, information on donor age, sex, ethnicity and CMV serostatus was compiled. Five DR-DQ haplotypes were treated as single units for association and clustering because of strong linkage in the cohort. Among the 398 genotyped donors, approximately 81% belonged to the genetic ancestry cluster associated with self-reported Caucasian donors. The study combined high-throughput TCR immunosequencing, statistical association of individual TCRs with disease status, and machine learning to predict cytomegalovirus infection status. The number of donors typed differed by locus, with roughly 620-630 for A, B, C, DRB1 and DQB1, around 500 for DQA1, over 600 for DPA1, and some 470 for DPB1. The study aimed to test whether cataloging public T cell receptors could reveal signatures of past pathogen exposure. Along with the approximately 600-subject first cohort, a separate validation cohort of over a hundred different subjects was used. An earlier analysis of about 620 of the donors applied high-throughput TCR beta sequencing to assess whether each TCR beta V gene segment acted as functional or pseudogenic. All discovery cohort repertoires had been generated using a single sequencing platform. In a later analysis, previously published TCR beta repertoires from some 640 donors were re-analyzed and high-resolution HLA genotyping was added so that TCR occurrence patterns could be studied. Both class I and class II loci were covered by HLA typing, at four-digit resolution. On average, about 200,000 unique TCR beta nucleotide sequences were sequenced per donor among a few hundred genotyped donors of the cohort, with 15% to 20% of those sequences being non-productive. Rather than using new phenotypic data, the later analysis identified candidate immune exposures from TCR beta sequences and from how often those sequences occurred across donors. In a later genetic analysis, genome-wide SNP genotypes for about three fifths of the roughly 670 donors were used, and that subset was treated as a discovery cohort. The study profiled the T cell repertoires of under 700 subjects by immunosequencing and related them to cytomegalovirus serostatus. An early release covering around 630 HLA-typed donors comprised around 300 gigabases of sequencing data and roughly 85 million unique TCR sequences.

Of note for this clone: The target of this receptor is not known. No much larger clonotype is one base removed from it; base qualities were not supplied.

The cohort consisted of approximately 670 healthy bone marrow donors. All cohort members were sampled while nominally healthy, although unrecorded immune exposures were likely present. The donor tested CMV seropositive, placing the donor among the 290 or so seropositive members of the cohort. Every donor gave a peripheral blood sample, and the peripheral blood mononuclear cells from that sample were used for TCR beta sequencing. Genomic DNA extraction from the blood cell samples was performed with the Qiagen DNeasy Blood Extraction Kit. What the authors observed across the whole study: The cohort was sequenced for TCR beta chains only, and without alpha or paired-chain data the features that could be detected were limited. The authors suggested that the approach could potentially be generalized to other disease states and immunological phenotypes. For the cohort, immune exposure information was limited to CMV serostatus. The classifier was reported to diagnose cytomegalovirus status with high specificity and sensitivity in both the original cohort and the validation cohort. A later analysis found that TCR association rates varied across HLA loci, with DRB1 alleles showing the most associated TCRs and HLA-C alleles the fewest. When HLA alleles, especially DR and DQ, strongly co-occurred, attributing TCR associations to individual alleles was difficult. The study gave a list of 150 to 200 TCR beta chains associated with cytomegalovirus. The earlier analysis of about 600 of the donors excluded over 15 rarely observed V segments, including chromosome 9 orphons, because counts were too low. Most TCR sequences were observed very rarely across donors, whereas some public TCRs were present in many individuals. A later analysis found that HLA-associated TCR beta chains were more clonally expanded and had lower generation probabilities than equally common non-associated chains. In a later analysis, most CMV-associated TCR beta chains were found to appear HLA-restricted, with HLA associations seemingly driven largely by CMV exposure. Roughly uniform sequencing depth across donors was assumed in presence/absence analyses, although this assumption may not hold. A further reported finding was that TCR beta sequences accurately predicted the HLA-A and HLA-B alleles for most subjects in the first cohort. Linkage disequilibrium might explain the correlated functional status among segregating V segments, but an unknown experimental factor could not be ruled out. Compared with the approximately 710-donor mean, donors in an Asian-associated ancestry cluster had fewer N-insertions in productive TCRs, according to a later genetic analysis. Some IMGT-functional V segments, including TRBV6-2 and TRBV6-3, could not be distinguished by the 87-base-pair reads and were therefore excluded. In vitro tests confirmed that a few of the cytomegalovirus-associated TCR beta chains recognize cytomegalovirus antigens. A later genetic analysis associated a missense DCLRE1C variant with V-gene and J-gene trimming of TCR beta chains, and an independent cohort replicated the association. Because HLA typing was unavailable for some donors at each locus, only the typed subset was used in association tests. A later analysis reported that several top co-occurrence clusters appeared linked to parvovirus B19, influenza, CMV and Epstein-Barr virus. The sequencing pipeline was judged likely to have produced a cluster of highly shared sequence variants as a technical artifact. Broadly in line with IMGT annotations, most TCR beta V segments showed up in productive rearrangements about 90% or about 30% of the time in an earlier analysis of several hundred of the donors. A later analysis associated 17,000 or so TCR beta sequences with specific HLA alleles at a false discovery rate of 0.05.

From a lookup of the germline V gene, CDR1 and CDR2 are SGHAT and FQNNGV. Its CDR3 holds 14 amino acids, cysteine through phenylalanine. Of the read, only the CDR3 DNA is kept; its 42 bases are in frame from base 1. For this chain, trimming is 5 bases at the V end and 5 bases at the J end, and the number of junction bases without a gene match is 5. To prepare the library, the immunoSEQ multiplex PCR assay was applied. A mixture of 60 forward primers for TCR Vbeta segments and 13 reverse primers for TCR Jbeta segments was used in the multiplex PCR. The CDR3 region of rearranged TCR beta genes was amplified from genomic DNA with a multiplex PCR assay. The Illumina HiSeq System was used to sequence the amplified TCR beta libraries as 87-base-pair reads. The authors processed their data as follows. A later analysis counted tens of millions of unique TCR beta chains across the approximately 700 repertoires, and around 9.9 million of these chains were shared by at least two donors. A nearest-neighbor algorithm error-corrected the raw reads and collapsed the reads into unique sequences, merging closely related sequences to remove PCR and sequencing errors. V, D and J gene segments were assigned by aligning CDR3 sequences to IMGT reference sequences. For a sequence to be retained, at least a six-nucleotide match to both a V gene segment and a J gene segment was required. Rearrangements were called productive when the CDR3 lacked stop codons and stayed in frame with V and J; all others were non-productive. Following IMGT convention, CDR3 was defined as the stretch from the second conserved V-encoded cysteine to the conserved J-encoded phenylalanine. The earlier analysis of 500 to 600 of the donors excluded sequences that lacked an unambiguous match to a single V gene segment. In an earlier analysis of 587 of the donors, a V segment was called functional when productive rearrangements were above 56.7%, and segregating when the standard deviation between donors exceeded 5%. A statistical classification framework was developed to diagnose cytomegalovirus status using the catalog of TCR beta chain sequences. A later analysis assigned V and J genes by comparing TCR nucleotide sequences with IMGT/GENE-DB human TR gene sequences. The TCRdist pipeline was used in a later analysis to assign CDR3 sequences and most-parsimonious VDJ recombination scenarios. In a later analysis, each TCR beta chain was defined by its CDR3 amino acid sequence together with its V-gene family, and reads lacking a unique V-gene family were excluded. In a later analysis, nearly 600 highly shared, low-generation-probability nucleotide sequences were removed to address suspected cross-contamination and a sequencing artifact. In a later analysis, a clonal expansion index was calculated for each public chain from normalized within-repertoire ranks of inferred template counts. Generation probabilities in a later analysis came from a VDJ recombination model fitted to out-of-frame rearrangements, and those results were checked against IGoR. In a later analysis, hypergeometric tests were used to score TCR-TCR, TCR-HLA and TCR-CMV co-occurrence, with a repertoire-size bias correction applied to TCR pairs. False discovery rates were estimated in a later analysis by permuting HLA or CMV assignments 20 times. In a later analysis, co-occurring TCRs were grouped using DBSCAN, and TCRdist sequence similarity was added for clustering within HLA-allele-positive subsets. Repertoires with fewer than 30,000 or more than 120,000 public chains were left out of co-occurrence clustering, as were several repertoires with anomalous nucleotide sharing. As stored in TCRdb, this immuneACCESS dataset retains in-frame rearrangements with V and J assigned. A fraction of the clones does not appear; measured against another copy, unresolved V genes explain less than half of the discrepancy, and the remainder lacks a known reason. V and J calls and clone size are those listed in that table; D and trimming were worked out from the DNA. This sample has more than 150,000 clones in its table, and over 70% of those were observed once. Around 2% of the sample belongs to the ten largest clones.

In this chain, TRBV11-2 is recombined with TRBJ2-3; 9 nucleotides in the junction match TRBD2. The sequence came from a woman in her late teens or twenties in good health and CMV-seropositive. The specimen sequenced was PBMCs. The CDR3 is CASSPSGAGDTQYF. The DNA is as follows: TGTGCCAGCAGCCCTAGCGGGGCGGGAGATACGCAGTATTTT.